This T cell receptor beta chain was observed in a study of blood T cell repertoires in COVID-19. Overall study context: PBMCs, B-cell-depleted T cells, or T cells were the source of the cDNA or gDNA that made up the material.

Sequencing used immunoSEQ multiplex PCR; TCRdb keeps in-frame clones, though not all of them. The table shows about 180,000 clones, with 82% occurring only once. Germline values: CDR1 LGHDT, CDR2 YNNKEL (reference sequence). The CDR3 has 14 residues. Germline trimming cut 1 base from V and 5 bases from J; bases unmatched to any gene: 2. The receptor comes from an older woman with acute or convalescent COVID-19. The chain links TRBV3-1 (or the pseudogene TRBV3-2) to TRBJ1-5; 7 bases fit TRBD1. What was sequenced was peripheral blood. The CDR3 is CASSQGQGYQPQHF. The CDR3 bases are TGTGCCAGCAGCCAAGGACAGGGCTATCAGCCCCAGCATTTT.